The TCR beta chain described here comes from a study of shared clonotypes between healthy human individuals. Study overall: Samples came from a couple of female and a few male donors aged 18 to 49.

V lost 4 bases and J lost 5, with 12 bases in between. Germline CDR1 is ENHRY and CDR2 is SYGVKD. This CDR3 contains 13 residues. Researchers divided each subset's genomic DNA evenly across several immunoSEQ plates. Assay used: immunoSEQ multiplex PCR; TCRdb lists only in-frame clones, some missing. The data contain millions of clones, about 95% of them singletons. The sequenced sample was naive CD4+ T cells sorted from blood. The subset: CD45RA+ positively selected. The sequence derives from a young man in good health. The chain uses TRBV10-3 and TRBJ2-7; D possibly corresponds to TRBD1 (5 bases). CDR3 nucleotides: TGTGCCATCAGTGTTTCAGGGTCCGACGAGCAGTACTTC. Its translation is CAISVSGSDEQYF.